The sequence of this TCR beta chain was determined in a study of blood T cell repertoires in COVID-19. Study-level background: Sites across the United States, Italy and Spain contributed samples from acute and convalescent COVID-19. Sample material is recorded as cDNA or gDNA derived from T cells, B-cell-depleted T cells, or PBMCs.

Original processing methods: Scientists estimated how many nucleated cells there were by amplifying reference gene primers. Clones were read by immunoSEQ multiplex PCR, and TCRdb kept only the in-frame ones, dropping some. V and J calls and clone size are as listed in that table; D and trimming were resolved from the DNA. Among 150,000 or so clones, around 83% were seen once, and the ten largest hold roughly 7%. This CDR3 is built from 17 residues. Trimming took 5 bases from V and 0 from J; bases not matched to a gene: 3. Germline lookup yields CDR1 SGHRS and CDR2 YFSETQ. This clone was seen only once.

The sequenced sample consisted of peripheral blood. This sequence was found in a man aged 45-65 years with active or convalescent COVID-19. This sequence joins TRBV5-1 and TRBJ2-6, with 12 bases lining up with TRBD2. CDR3 amino acids: CASRGTSGFSGANVLTF. Here the CDR3 DNA reads TGCGCCAGCAGGGGGACTAGCGGGTTCTCTGGGGCCAACGTCCTGACTTTC.